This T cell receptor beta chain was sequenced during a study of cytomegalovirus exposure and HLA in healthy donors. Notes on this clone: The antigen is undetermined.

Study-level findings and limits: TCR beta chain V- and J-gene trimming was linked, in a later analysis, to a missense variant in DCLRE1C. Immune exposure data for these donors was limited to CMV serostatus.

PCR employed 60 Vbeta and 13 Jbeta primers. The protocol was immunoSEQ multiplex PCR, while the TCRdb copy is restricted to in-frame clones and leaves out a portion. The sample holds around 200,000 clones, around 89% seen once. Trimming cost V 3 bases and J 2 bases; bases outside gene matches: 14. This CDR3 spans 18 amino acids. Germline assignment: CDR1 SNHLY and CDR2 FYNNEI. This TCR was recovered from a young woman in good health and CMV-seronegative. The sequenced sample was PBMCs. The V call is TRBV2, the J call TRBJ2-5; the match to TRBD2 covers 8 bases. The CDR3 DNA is TGTGCCAGCAGTGACTCGCTAGCGGGTTCCGGGTGGCAAGAGACCCAGTACTTC. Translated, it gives CASSDSLAGSGWQETQYF.